This T cell receptor (beta chain) appears in the sequencing data of a study of T cell responses to AZD1222 COVID-19 vaccine. From germline, CDR1 is MNHEY and CDR2 SVGAGI. The ends were cut back, 0 bases at V and 5 bases at J, with 13 bases in the middle. This CDR3 is built from 15 residues. Method: immunoSEQ multiplex PCR; TCRdb's copy keeps in-frame clones and lacks some. The sample yields some 80,000 clones, approximately 90% seen once. This receptor was taken from an adult in good health. The sample here was peripheral blood, taken on day 0 of AZD1222 vaccination. V and J are TRBV6-5 and TRBJ1-2; weak D call: TRBD1 (6 bases). The CDR3 loop is CASSYSLGGLYGYTF. CDR3 nucleotides: TGTGCCAGCAGTTACTCGCTGGGGGGGCTTTATGGCTACACCTTC.